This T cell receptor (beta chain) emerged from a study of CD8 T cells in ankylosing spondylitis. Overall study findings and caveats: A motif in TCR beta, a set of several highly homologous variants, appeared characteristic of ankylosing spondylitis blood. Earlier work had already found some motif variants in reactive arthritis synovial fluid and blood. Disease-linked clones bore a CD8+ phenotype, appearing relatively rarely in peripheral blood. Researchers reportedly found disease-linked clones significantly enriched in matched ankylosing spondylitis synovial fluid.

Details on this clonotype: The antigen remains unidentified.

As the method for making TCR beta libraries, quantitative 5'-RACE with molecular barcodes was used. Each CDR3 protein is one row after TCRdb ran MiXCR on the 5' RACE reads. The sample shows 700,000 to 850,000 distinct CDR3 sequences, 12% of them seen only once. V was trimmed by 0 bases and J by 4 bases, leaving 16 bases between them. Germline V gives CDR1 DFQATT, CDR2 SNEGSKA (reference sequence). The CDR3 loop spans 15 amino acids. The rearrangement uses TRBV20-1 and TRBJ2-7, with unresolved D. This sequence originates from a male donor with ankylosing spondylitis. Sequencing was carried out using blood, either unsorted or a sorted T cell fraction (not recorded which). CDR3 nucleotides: TGCAGTGCTAGAGATCCGAGGCCCGGGTGGTACGAGCAGTACTTC. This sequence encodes CSARDPRPGWYEQYF.